This TCR beta chain originates from a study of OX40 agonist ivuxolimab in advanced cancers. Overall study results and limits: Partial responders at 0.1-3.0 mg/kg had among the lowest clonal expansion. It was also the case that some nonresponders had low normalized T-cell clonal expansion.

Any history of autoimmune disease or systemic immunosuppression disqualified patients. Points on this clone: No antigen is known for it.

The repertoire was sequenced with immunoSEQ multiplex PCR; TCRdb's copy has only in-frame clones and lacks some. Of over 55,000 clones listed, approximately 86% are singletons. The CDR3 covers 15 residues. CDR1 SGHDT and CDR2 YYEEEE come from the germline V gene. V shed 5 bases, J shed 2 bases, and the junction held 9 bases outside the gene matches. V and J are TRBV5-6 and TRBJ2-5, with 7 bases aligning to TRBD1. The TCR comes from an adult with an advanced solid tumor such as melanoma, head and neck, liver or kidney cancer. Sequenced here: CD4+ or CD8+ T cells sorted from blood, sampled in a trial of the OX40 agonist ivuxolimab. CDR3 loop: CASRGAGTAQETQYF. CDR3 nucleotide sequence: TGTGCCAGCAGAGGAGCCGGGACAGCGCAAGAGACCCAGTACTTC.